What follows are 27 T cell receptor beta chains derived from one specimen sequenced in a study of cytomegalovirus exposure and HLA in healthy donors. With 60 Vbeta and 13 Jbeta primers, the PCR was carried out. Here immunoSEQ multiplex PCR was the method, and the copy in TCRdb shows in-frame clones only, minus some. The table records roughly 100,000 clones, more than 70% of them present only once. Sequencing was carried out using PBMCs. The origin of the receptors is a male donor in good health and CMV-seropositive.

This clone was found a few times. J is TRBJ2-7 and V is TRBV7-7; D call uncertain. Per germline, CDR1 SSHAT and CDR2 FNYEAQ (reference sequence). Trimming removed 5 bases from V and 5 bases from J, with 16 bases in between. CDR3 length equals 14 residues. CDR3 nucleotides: TGTGCCAGCAGCCCCCCCCGCCATCTACACGAGCAGTACTTC. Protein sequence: CASSPPRHLHEQYF.

The CDR3 bases are TGTGCCAGTAGTATTTTGGCAGTGTCCTACAATGAGCAGTTCTTC. Protein product: CASSILAVSYNEQFF. The chain joins TRBV19 to TRBJ2-1; D ambiguous. CDR3 length equals 15 residues. The ends were cut back, 3 bases at V and 1 base at J, with 10 bases in the middle. The germline V gene encodes CDR1 LNHDA and CDR2 SQIVND (reference sequence).

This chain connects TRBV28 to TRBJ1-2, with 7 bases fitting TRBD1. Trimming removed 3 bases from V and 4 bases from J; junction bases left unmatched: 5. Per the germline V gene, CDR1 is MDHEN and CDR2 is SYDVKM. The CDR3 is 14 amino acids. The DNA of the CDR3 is TGTGCCAGCAGTTTGGACAGGCCCATCTATGGCTACACCTTC. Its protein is CASSLDRPIYGYTF.

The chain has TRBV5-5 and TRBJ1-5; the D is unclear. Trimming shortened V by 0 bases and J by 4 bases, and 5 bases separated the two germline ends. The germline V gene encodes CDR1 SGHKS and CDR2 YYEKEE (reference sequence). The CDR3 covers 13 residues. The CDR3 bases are TGTGCCAGCAGCTTGGGCGAGAATCAGCCCCAGCATTTT. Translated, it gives CASSLGENQPQHF.

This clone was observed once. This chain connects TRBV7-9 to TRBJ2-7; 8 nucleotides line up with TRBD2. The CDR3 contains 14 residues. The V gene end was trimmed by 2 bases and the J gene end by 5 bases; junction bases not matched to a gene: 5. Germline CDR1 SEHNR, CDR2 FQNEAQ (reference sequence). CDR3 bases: TGTGCCAGCAGCTTAAGGCCAGCGGGAGACGAGCAGTACTTC. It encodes CASSLRPAGDEQYF.

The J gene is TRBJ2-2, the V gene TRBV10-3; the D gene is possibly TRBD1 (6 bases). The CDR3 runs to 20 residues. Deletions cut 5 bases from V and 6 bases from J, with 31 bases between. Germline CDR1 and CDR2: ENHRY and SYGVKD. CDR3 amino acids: CAISSSPKLDRLIVPGELFF. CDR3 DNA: TGTGCCATCAGTTCCTCCCCGAAACTCGACAGGTTAATAGTCCCCGGGGAGCTGTTTTTT.

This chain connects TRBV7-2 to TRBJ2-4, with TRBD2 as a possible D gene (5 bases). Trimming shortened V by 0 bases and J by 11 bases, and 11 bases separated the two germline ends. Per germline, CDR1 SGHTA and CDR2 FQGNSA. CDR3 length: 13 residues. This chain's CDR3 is CASSLAGEVLQYF. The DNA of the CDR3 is TGTGCCAGCAGCTTAGCGGGAGAGGTTCTTCAGTACTTC.

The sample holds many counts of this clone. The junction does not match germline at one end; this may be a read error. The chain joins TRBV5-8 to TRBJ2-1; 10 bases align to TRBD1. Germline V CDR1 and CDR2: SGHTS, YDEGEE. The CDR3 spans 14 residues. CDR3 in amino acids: CASSLVRGDRGRIF. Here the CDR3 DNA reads TGTGCCAGCAGCTTGGTCCGGGGAGACAGGGGGCGGATCTTC.

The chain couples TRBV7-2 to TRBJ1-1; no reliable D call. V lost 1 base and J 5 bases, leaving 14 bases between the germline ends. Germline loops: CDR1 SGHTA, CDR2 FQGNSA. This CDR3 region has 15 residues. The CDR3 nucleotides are TGTGCCAGCAGCTTAGTCGGGCTATCGGGAACTGAAGCTTTCTTT. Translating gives CASSLVGLSGTEAFF.

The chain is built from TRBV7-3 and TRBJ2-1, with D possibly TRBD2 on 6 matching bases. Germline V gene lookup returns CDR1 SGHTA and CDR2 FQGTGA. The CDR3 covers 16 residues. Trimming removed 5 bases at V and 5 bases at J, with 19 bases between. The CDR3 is CASSPQPRAGDNEQFF. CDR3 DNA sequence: TGTGCCAGCAGCCCCCAGCCGCGAGCGGGTGACAATGAGCAGTTCTTC.

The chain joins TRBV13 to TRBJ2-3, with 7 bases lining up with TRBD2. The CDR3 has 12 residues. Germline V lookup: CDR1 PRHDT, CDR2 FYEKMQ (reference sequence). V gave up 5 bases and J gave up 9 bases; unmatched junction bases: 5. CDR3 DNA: TGTGCCAGCAGCCCTCGACTAGCCACGCAGTATTTT. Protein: CASSPRLATQYF.

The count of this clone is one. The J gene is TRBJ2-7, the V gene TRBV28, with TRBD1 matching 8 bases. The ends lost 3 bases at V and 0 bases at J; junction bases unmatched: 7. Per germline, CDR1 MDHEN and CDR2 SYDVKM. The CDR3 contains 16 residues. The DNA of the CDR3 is TGTGCCAGCAGTTTGCCCGACAGGGGAAGCTCCTACGAGCAGTACTTC. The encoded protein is CASSLPDRGSSYEQYF.

In DNA, the CDR3 is TGTGCCAGCGGTAGGACTAGCGGTACCGGGGAGCTGTTTTTT. Encoded protein: CASGRTSGTGELFF. The V gene is TRBV7-6, the J gene TRBJ2-2; 10 nucleotides agree with TRBD2. The CDR3 consists of 14 residues. Germline trimming cut 8 bases from V and 5 bases from J; bases unmatched to any gene: 5. The germline gives CDR1 SGHVS, CDR2 FNYEAQ.

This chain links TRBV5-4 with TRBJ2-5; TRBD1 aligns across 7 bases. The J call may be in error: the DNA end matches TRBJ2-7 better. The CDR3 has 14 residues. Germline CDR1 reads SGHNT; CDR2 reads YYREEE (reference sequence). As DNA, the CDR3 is TGTGCCAGCAGACGTAGGGACAGCTCCTACGAGCAGTACTTC. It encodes CASRRRDSSYEQYF.

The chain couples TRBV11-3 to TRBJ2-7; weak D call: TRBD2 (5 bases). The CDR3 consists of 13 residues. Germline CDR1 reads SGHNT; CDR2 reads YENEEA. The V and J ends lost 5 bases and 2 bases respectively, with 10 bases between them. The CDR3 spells CASSQAEAYEQYF. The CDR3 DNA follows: TGTGCCAGCAGCCAAGCGGAAGCCTACGAGCAGTACTTC.

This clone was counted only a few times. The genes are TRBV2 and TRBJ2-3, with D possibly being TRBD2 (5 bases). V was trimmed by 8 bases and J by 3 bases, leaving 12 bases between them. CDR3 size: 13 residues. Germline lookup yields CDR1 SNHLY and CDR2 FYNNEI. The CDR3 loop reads CASVRGWTDTQYF. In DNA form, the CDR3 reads TGTGCCAGCGTGCGCGGGTGGACAGATACGCAGTATTTT.

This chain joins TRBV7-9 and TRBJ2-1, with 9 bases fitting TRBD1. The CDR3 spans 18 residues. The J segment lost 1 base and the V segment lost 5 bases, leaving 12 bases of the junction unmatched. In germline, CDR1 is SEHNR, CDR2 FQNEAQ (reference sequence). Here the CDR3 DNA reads TGTGCCAGCAGCCCGGGACAGGGAAGGAAAACATCCTACAATGAGCAGTTCTTC. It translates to CASSPGQGRKTSYNEQFF.

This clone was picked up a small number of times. CDR3 amino acids: CASSLVQGASEQYF. As DNA, the CDR3 is TGTGCCAGCAGCTTAGTGCAGGGGGCCAGCGAGCAGTACTTC. The chain recombines TRBV11-3 with TRBJ2-7; 8 bases fit TRBD1. CDR3 length equals 14 residues. Germline CDR1 reads SGHNT; CDR2 reads YENEEA. Trimming took 1 base from V and 6 from J; bases not matched to a gene: 5.

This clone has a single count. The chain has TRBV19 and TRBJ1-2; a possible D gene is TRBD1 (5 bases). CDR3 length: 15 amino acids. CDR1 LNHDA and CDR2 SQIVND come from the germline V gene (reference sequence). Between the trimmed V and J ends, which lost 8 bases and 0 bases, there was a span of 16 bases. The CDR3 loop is CASSDRGFTNYGYTF. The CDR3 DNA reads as TGTGCCAGTTCTGACAGAGGATTTACTAACTATGGCTACACCTTC.

CDR3 nucleotide sequence: TGTGCCAGCAGCCCCGTCACTGAAGCTTTCTTT. It translates to CASSPVTEAFF. The chain recombines TRBV11-1 with TRBJ1-1; D unclear. Germline V gene sequence: CDR1 SGHAT, CDR2 FQDESV (reference sequence). This CDR3 has 11 amino acids. V lost 5 bases to trimming and J lost 4 bases, with 5 bases between them.

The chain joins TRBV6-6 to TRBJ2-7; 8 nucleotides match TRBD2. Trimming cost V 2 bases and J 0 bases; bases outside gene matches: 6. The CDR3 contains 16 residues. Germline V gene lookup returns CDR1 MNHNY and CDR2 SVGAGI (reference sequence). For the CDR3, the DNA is TGTGCCAGCAGTTACGGAAGCGGGAGCCGCTCCTACGAGCAGTACTTC. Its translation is CASSYGSGSRSYEQYF.

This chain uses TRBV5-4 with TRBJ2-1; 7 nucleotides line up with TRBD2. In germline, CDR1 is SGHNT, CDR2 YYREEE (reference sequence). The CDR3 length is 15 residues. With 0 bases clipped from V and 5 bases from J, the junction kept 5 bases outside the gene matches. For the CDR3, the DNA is TGTGCCAGCAGCTTGGTAGCGGGCCTAAACAATGAGCAGTTCTTC. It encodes CASSLVAGLNNEQFF.

The CDR3 loop is CASSLVGAGRYNEQFF. The DNA for the CDR3 is TGCGCCAGCAGCTTGGTTGGGGCGGGAAGGTACAATGAGCAGTTCTTC. The chain links TRBV5-1 to TRBJ2-1, with D perhaps TRBD2 (6 bases). Germline V gives CDR1 SGHRS, CDR2 YFSETQ. This CDR3 has 16 residues. Trimming removed 0 bases at V and 4 bases at J, with 14 bases between.

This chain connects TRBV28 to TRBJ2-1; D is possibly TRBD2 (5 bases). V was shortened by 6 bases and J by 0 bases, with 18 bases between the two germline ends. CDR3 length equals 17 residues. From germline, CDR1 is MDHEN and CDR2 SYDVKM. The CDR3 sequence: CASRIRGWQGSYNEQFF. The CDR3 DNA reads TGTGCCAGCAGAATCCGGGGATGGCAAGGCTCCTACAATGAGCAGTTCTTC.

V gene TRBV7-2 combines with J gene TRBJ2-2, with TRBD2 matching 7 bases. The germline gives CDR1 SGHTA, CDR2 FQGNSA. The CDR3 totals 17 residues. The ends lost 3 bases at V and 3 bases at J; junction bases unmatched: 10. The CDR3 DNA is TGTGCCAGCAGCTTTGGCCCGGGGGGTAAGGACACCGGGGAGCTGTTTTTT. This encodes CASSFGPGGKDTGELFF.

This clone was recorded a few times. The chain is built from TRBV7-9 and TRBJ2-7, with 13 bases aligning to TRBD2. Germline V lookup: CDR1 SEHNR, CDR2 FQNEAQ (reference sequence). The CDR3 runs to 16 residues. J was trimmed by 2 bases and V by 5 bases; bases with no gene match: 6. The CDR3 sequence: CASSPGTSGTTYEQYF. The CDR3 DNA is TGTGCCAGCAGCCCCGGGACTAGCGGGACCACCTACGAGCAGTACTTC.

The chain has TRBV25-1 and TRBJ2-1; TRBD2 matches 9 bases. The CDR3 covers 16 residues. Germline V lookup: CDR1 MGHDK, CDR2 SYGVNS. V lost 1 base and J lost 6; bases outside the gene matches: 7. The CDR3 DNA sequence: TGTGCCAGCAGTGAATTGGCGGGAGGGCCTTCCAATGAGCAGTTCTTC. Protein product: CASSELAGGPSNEQFF. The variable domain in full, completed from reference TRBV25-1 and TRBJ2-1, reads EADIYQTPRYLVIGTGKKITLECSQTMGHDKMYWYQQDPGMELHLIHYSYGVNSTEKGDLSSESTVSRIRTEHFPLTLESARPSHTSQYLCASSELAGGPSNEQFFGPGTRLTVL.